This T cell receptor (beta chain) was documented in a study of blood T cell repertoires in COVID-19. This CDR3 spans 17 amino acids. Germline V gene sequence: CDR1 LNHNV, CDR2 YYDKDF (reference sequence). The V gene lost 4 bases and the J gene lost 4 bases, with 20 bases spanning the gap. As handled by the study authors: Estimates of nucleated cell counts were drawn from the amplification of reference gene primers. Repertoires were generated with immunoSEQ multiplex PCR, while TCRdb's copy carries only in-frame clones and drops some. Clone size and the V and J calls come from that table; the DNA yielded D and trimming. The sample consists of roughly 480,000 clones, 75% to 90% of them appearing once.

The clonotype was recovered from a man aged 18 to 29 with COVID-19, enrolled during active disease. The rearrangement uses TRBV15 and TRBJ2-1, with D tentatively TRBD1 (6 bases). The sequenced sample was peripheral blood. CDR3 in DNA: TGTGCCACCAGCATTCACCTACACCGGGACACATACAATGAGCAGTTCTTC. It encodes CATSIHLHRDTYNEQFF.